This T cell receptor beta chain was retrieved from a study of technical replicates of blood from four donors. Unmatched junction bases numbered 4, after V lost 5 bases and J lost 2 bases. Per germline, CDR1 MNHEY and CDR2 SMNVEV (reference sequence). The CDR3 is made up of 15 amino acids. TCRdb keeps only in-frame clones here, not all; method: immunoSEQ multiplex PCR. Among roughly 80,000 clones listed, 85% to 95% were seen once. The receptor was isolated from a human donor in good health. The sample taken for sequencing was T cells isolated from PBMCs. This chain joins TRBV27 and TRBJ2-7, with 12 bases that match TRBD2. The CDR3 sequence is CASSALAGGPYEQYF. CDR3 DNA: TGTGCCAGCAGTGCCCTAGCGGGAGGGCCCTACGAGCAGTACTTC.